This paragraph covers one T cell receptor beta chain sequence. The germline V gene encodes CDR1 SGHTA and CDR2 FQGNSA. The CDR3 runs to 14 residues. Losses at the gene ends were 5 bases for V and 3 bases for J; bases not matched to a gene: 6. The data were obtained in a study of blood T cell repertoires in COVID-19. The overall study: The samples span acute and convalescent COVID-19 from the United States, Italy and Spain.

Original analysis: Estimation of nucleated cell counts relied on the amplification of reference gene primers. The table came from immunoSEQ multiplex PCR; TCRdb's copy has only in-frame clones and leaves some out. V and J calls and clone size are those listed in that table; D and trimming were worked out from the DNA. The sample consists of roughly 200,000 clones, approximately 89% of them appearing once. What was sequenced was PBMCs or T cells enriched from blood (not recorded which). The receptor's source is a woman aged 25 to 39 with acute COVID-19. The rearrangement uses TRBV7-2 and TRBJ2-7; 8 bases are a match to TRBD1. CDR3 protein: CASSEDRAVYEQYF. The CDR3 DNA reads as TGTGCCAGCAGCGAGGACAGGGCGGTCTACGAGCAGTACTTC.